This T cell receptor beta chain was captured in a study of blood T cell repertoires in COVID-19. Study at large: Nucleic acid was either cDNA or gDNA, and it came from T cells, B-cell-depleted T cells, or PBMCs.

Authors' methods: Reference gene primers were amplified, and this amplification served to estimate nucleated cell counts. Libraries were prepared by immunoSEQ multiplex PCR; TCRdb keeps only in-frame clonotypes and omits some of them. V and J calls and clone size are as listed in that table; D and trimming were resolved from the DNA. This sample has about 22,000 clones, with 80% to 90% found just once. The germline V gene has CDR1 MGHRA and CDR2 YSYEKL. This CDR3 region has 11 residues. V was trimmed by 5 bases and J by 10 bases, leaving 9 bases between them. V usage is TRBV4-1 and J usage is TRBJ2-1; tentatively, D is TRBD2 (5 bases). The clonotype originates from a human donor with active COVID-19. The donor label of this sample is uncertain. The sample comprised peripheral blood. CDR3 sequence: CASSERGEQFF. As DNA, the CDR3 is TGCGCCAGCAGCGAGCGAGGGGAGCAGTTCTTC.